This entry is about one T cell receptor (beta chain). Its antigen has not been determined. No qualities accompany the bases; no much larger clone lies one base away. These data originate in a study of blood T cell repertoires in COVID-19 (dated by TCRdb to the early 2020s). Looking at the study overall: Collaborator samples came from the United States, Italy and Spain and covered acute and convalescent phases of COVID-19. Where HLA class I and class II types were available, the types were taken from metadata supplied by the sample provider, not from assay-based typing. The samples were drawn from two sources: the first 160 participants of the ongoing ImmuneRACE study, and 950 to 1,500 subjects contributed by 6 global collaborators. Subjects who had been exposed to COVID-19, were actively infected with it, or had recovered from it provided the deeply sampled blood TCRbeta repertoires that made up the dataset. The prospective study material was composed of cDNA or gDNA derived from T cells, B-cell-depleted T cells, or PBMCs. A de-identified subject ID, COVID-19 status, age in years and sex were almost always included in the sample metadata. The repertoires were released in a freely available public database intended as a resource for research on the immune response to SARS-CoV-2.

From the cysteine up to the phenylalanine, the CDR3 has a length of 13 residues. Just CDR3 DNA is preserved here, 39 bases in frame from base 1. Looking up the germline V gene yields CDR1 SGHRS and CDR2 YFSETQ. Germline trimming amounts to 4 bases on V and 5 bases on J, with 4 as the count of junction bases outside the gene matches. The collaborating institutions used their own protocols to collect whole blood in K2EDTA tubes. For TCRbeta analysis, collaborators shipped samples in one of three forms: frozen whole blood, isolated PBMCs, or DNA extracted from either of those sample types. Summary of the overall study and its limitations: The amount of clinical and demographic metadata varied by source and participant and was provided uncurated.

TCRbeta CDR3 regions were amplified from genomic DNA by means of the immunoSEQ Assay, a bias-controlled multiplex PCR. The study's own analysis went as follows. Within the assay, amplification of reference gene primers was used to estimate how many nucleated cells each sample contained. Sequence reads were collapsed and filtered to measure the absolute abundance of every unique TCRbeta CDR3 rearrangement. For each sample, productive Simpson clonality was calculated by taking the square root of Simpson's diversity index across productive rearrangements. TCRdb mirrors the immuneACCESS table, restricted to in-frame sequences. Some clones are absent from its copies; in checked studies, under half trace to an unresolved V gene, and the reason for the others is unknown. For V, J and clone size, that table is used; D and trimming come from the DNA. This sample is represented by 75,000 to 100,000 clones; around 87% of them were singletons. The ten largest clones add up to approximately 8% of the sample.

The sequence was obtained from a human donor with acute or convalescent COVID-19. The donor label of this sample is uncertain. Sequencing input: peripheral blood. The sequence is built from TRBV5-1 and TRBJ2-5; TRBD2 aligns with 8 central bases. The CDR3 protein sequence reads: CASSGGLAETQYF. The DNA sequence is TGCGCCAGCAGCGGCGGACTAGCCGAGACCCAGTACTTC.